The text below deals with one T cell receptor beta chain. CDR3 length: 15 amino acids. Between the trimmed V and J ends, which lost 0 bases and 0 bases, there was a span of 7 bases. Germline V gene data show CDR1 as SGHRS and CDR2 as YFSETQ. The source of the sample is a study of T-cell memory formation after mild COVID-19. A single record per CDR3 protein comes from TCRdb applying MiXCR to the 5' RACE reads. This sample has some 64,000 distinct CDR3 sequences, with 9% to 9.5% found just once. The V gene is TRBV5-1, the J gene TRBJ2-1, with D unclear. The sample consisted of PBMCs or a T cell subset sorted from them (not recorded which). The origin of this receptor is a man between 18 and 29 years old who had mild COVID-19 (a few samples of this study predate the infection). Cell type and time point are not known. The CDR3 region is CASSLVGSSYNEQFF. The CDR3 DNA follows: TGCGCCAGCAGCTTGGTCGGAAGCTCCTACAATGAGCAGTTCTTC.